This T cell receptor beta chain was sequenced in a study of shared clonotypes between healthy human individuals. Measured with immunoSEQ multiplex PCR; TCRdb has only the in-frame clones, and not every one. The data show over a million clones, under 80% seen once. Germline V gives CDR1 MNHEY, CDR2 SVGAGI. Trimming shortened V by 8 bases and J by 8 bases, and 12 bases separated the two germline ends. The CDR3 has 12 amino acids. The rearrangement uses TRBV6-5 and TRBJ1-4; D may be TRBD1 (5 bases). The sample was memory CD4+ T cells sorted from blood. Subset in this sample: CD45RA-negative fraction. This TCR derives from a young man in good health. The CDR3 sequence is CASARQGEKLFF. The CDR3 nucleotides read TGTGCCAGCGCACGGCAGGGCGAAAAACTGTTTTTT.